This T cell receptor (beta chain) is drawn from a study of metastatic and nonmetastatic thyroid tumors. Overall study context: Malignant and benign thyroid patients had repertoires compared in peripheral blood and tumor or nodule tissue. Study results and caveats: According to reports, the diversity of TCR beta was significantly higher in malignant thyroid tumors than in benign nodules, and this held in both blood and tumor samples.

As handled by the study authors: Between-group CDR3 differences, defined by clinicopathological status, yielded a distant-metastasis classifier for papillary thyroid cancer. TCRdb used MiXCR to call clones anew from the PCR reads. What appears here as the V and J calls and clone size reflects TCRdb's work, not the paper's. The table shows some 29,000 clones, with around 3.5% occurring only once. There were no patients who had received any treatment before thyroid surgery. This clone was detected only a few times. Its specificity is not known. The sample was blood. This receptor was identified in a male donor with papillary thyroid cancer or a benign thyroid nodule (not recorded which). Some clones in this sample may be carry-over from other donors' samples.

The CDR3 region has the DNA TGCGCCAGCAGCTGGTCGTCGACAGGTTACGAGCAGTACTTC. Translating gives CASSWSSTGYEQYF. This sequence joins TRBV5-1 and TRBJ2-7; tentative D call: TRBD1 (6 bases). Trimming left V 3 bases short and J 4 bases short, with 14 bases between. The CDR3 totals 14 residues. Germline V gene sequence: CDR1 SGHRS, CDR2 YFSETQ.